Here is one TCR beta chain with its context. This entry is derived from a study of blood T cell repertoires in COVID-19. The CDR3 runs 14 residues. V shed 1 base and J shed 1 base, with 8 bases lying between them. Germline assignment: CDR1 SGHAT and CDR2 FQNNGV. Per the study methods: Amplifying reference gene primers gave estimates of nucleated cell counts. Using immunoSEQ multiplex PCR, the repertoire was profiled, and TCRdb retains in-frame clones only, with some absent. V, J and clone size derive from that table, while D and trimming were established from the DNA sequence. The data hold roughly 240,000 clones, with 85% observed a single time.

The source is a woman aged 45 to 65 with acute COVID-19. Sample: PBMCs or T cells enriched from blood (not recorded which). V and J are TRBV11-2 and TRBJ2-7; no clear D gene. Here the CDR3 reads CASSLGGPSYEQYF. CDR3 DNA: TGTGCCAGCAGCTTAGGTGGGCCGTCCTACGAGCAGTACTTC.